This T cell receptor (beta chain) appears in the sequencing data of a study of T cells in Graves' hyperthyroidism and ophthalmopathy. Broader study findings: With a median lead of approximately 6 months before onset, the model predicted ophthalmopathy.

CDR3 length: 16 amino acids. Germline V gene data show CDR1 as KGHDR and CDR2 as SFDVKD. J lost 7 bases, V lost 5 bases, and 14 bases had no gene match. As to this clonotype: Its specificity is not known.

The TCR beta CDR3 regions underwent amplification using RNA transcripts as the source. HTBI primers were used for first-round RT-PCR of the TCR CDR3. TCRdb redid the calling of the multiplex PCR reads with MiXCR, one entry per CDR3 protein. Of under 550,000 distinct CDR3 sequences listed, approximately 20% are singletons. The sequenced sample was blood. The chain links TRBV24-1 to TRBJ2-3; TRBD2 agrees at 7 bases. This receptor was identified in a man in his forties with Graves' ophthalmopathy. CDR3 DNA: TGTGCCACCAGTGCCAGTGGGAGGGAAAGCATACATACGCAGTATTTT. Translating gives CATSASGRESIHTQYF.